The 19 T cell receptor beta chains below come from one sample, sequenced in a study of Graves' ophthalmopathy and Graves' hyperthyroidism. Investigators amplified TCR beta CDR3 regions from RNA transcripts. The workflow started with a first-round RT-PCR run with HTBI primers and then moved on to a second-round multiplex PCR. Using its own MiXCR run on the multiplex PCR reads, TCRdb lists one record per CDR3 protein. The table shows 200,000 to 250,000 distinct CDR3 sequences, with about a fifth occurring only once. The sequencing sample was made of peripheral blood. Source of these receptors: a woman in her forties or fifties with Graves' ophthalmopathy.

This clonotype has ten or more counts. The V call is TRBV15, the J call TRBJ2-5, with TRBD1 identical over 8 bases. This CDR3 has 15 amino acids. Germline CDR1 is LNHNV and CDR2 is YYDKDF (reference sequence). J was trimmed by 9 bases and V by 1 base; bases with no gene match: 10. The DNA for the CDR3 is TGTGCCACCAGCAGAGTGGCGGGACAGGTATGGGCCCAGTACTTC. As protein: CATSRVAGQVWAQYF.

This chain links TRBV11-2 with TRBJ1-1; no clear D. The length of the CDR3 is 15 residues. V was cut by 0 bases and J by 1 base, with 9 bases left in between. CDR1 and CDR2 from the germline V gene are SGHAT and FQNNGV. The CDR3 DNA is TGTGCCAGCAGCTTAGACTACCTAGGGAACACTGAAGCTTTCTTT. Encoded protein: CASSLDYLGNTEAFF. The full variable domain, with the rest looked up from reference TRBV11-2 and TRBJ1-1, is EAGVAQSPRYKIIEKRQSVAFWCNPISGHATLYWYQQILGQGPKLLIQFQNNGVVDDSQLPKDRFSAERLKGVDSTLKIQPAKLEDSAVYLCASSLDYLGNTEAFFGQGTRLTVV.

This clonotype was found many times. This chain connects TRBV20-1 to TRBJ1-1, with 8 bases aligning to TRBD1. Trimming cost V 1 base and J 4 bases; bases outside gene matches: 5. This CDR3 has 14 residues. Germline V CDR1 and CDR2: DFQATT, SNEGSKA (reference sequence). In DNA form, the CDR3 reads TGCAGTGCTAGAGCCAGGGGGCGAGGCACTGAAGCTTTCTTT. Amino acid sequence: CSARARGRGTEAFF.

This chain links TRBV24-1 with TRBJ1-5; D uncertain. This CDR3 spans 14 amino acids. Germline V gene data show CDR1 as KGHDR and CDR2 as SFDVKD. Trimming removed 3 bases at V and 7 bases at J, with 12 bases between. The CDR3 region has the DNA TGTGCCACCAGTGATGACGACTGGTCCCAGCCCCAGCATTTT. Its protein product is CATSDDDWSQPQHF.

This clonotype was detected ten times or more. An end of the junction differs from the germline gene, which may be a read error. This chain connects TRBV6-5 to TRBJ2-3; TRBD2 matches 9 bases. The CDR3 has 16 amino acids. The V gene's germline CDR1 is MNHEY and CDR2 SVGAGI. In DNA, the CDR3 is TGTGCCAGCAGGTACTTACGACTAGCGGATCCAGATACGCAGTATTTT. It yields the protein CASRYLRLADPDTQYF.

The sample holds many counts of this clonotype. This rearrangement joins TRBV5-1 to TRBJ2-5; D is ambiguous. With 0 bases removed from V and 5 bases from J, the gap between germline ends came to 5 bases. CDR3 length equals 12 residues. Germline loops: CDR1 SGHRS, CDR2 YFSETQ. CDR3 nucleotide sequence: TGCGCCAGCAGCTTGGCCTCGGAGACCCAGTACTTC. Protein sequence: CASSLASETQYF.

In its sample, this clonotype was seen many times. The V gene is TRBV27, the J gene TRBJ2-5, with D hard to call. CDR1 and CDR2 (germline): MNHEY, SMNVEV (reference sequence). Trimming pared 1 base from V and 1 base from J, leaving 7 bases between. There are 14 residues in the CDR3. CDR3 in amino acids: CASSLFASQETQYF. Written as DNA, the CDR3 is TGTGCCAGCAGTTTATTCGCCAGCCAAGAGACCCAGTACTTC.

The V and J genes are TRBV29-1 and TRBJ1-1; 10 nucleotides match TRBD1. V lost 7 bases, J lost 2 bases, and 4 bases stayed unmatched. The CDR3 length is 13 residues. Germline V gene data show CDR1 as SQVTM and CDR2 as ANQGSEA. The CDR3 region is CSAWDRGNTEAFF. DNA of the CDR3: TGCAGCGCCTGGGACAGGGGTAACACTGAAGCTTTCTTT.

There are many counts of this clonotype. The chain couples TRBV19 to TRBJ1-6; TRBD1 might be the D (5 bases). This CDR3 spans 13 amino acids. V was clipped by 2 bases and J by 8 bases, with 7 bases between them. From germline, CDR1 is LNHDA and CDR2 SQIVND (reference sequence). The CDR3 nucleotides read TGTGCCAGTAGTATAAGAGGGGATTCACCCCTCCACTTT. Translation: CASSIRGDSPLHF.

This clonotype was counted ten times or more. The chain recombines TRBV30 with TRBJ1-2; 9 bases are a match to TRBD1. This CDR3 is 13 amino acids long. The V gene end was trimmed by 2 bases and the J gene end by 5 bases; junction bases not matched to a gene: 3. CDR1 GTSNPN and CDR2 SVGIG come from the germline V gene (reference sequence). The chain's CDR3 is CAWSSDRGYGYTF. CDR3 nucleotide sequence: TGTGCCTGGAGTTCCGACAGGGGGTATGGCTACACCTTC.

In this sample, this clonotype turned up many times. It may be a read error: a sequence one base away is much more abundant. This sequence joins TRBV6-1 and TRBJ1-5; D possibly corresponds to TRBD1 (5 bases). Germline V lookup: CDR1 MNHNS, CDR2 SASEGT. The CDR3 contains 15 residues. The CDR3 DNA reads TGTGCCAGCAGTGACAGGGTCCTGGGCAATCAGCCCCGGCATTTT. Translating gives CASSDRVLGNQPRHF.

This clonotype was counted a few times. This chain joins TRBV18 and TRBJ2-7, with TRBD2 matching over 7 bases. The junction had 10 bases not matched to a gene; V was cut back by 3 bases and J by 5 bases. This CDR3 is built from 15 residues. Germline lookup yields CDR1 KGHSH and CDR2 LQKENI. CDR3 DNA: TGTGCCAGCTCACCGACCGATGGACTAGTCAACGAGCAGTACTTC. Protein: CASSPTDGLVNEQYF.

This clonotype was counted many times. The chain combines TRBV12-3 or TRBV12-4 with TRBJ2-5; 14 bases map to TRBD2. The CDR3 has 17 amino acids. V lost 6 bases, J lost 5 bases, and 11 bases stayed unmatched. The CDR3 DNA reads TGTGCCAGCAGCCGACTAGCGGGAGGGCCCAAATTGGAGACCCAGTACTTC. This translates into CASSRLAGGPKLETQYF.

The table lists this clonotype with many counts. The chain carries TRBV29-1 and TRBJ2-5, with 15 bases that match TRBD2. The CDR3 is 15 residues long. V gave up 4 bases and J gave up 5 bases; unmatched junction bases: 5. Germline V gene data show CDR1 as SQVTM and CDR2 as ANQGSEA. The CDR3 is CSVAGTSGRWETQYF. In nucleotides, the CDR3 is TGCAGCGTTGCCGGGACTAGCGGGAGGTGGGAGACCCAGTACTTC.

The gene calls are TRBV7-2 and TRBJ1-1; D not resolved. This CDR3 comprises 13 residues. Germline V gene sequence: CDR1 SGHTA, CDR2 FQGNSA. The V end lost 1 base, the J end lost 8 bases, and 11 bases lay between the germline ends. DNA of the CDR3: TGTGCCAGCAGCTTAGGCCGGGCTGCAGAAGCTTTCTTT. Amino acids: CASSLGRAAEAFF. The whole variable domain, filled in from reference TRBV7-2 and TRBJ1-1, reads GAGVSQSPSNKVTEKGKDVELRCDPISGHTALYWYRQSLGQGLEFLIYFQGNSAPDKSGLPSDRFSAERTGGSVSTLTIQRTQQEDSAVYLCASSLGRAAEAFFGQGTRLTVV.

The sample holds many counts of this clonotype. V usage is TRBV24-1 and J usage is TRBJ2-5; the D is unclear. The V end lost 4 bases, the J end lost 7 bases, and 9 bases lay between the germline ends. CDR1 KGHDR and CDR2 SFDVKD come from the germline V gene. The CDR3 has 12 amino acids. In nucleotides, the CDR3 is TGTGCCACCAGTGAGTCCGACGGGACCCAGTACTTC. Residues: CATSESDGTQYF.

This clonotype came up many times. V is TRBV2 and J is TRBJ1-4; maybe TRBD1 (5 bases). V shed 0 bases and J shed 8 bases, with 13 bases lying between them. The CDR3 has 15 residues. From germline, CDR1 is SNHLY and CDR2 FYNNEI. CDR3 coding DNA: TGTGCCAGCAGTGAAGCGGGGACCCGGGGGGAAAAACTGTTTTTT. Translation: CASSEAGTRGEKLFF.

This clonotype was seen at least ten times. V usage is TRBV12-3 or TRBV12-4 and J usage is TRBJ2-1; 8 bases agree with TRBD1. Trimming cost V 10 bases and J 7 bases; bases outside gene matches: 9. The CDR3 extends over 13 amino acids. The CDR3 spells CAISQGAGNEQFF. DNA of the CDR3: TGTGCCATCAGCCAGGGGGCGGGGAATGAGCAGTTCTTC.

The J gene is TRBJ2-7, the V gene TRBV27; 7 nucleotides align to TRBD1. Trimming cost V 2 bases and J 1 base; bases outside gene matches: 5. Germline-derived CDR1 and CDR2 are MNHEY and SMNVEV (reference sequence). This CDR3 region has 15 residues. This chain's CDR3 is CASSLTQGSSYEQYF. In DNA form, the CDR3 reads TGTGCCAGCAGTTTAACACAGGGGTCGTCCTACGAGCAGTACTTC.